The rows below give T cell receptor beta chains drawn from one sample of a study of shared clonotypes between healthy human individuals. Here immunoSEQ multiplex PCR was the method, and the copy in TCRdb shows in-frame clones only, minus some. The sample lists about 2.4 million clones; more than 85% were seen once. Sequences were obtained from naive CD4+ T cells from PBMCs. These receptor sequences come from a man between 18 and 35 years old in good health. Some clones in this sample may be carry-over from other donors' samples. Each CDR3 is given with its conserved first and last residue. Each record gives: clone size, V gene, J gene, D gene, CDR3 DNA, CDR3 protein. The D gene is left open where the match is weak. Some rows have no size entry. The others give once, few or many, or a class for an expanded clone.

abundance: .; v_gene: TRBV28; j_gene: TRBJ2-1; d_gene: .; CDR3nt: TGTGCCAGCAGTGGGGGGGACATCCGCTCCTACAATGAGCAGTTCTTC; CDR3aa: CASSGGDIRSYNEQFF
abundance: .; v_gene: TRBV28; j_gene: TRBJ2-7; d_gene: .; CDR3nt: TGTGCCAGCAGTTTAGGGCCATTTGGGCAGTACTTC; CDR3aa: CASSLGPFGQYF
abundance: once; v_gene: TRBV6-6; j_gene: TRBJ1-2; d_gene: .; CDR3nt: TGTGCCAGCGGACCCGGACAGATCTATGGCTACACCTTC; CDR3aa: CASGPGQIYGYTF
abundance: .; v_gene: TRBV5-1; j_gene: TRBJ2-1; d_gene: TRBD1; CDR3nt: TGCGCCAGCAGCTCCCGGGACAGATCCTACAATGAGCAGTTCTTC; CDR3aa: CASSSRDRSYNEQFF
abundance: .; v_gene: TRBV6-1; j_gene: TRBJ1-1; d_gene: .; CDR3nt: TGTGCCAGCAGTGAAGGTTACACTGAAGCTTTCTTT; CDR3aa: CASSEGYTEAFF
abundance: .; v_gene: TRBV6-4; j_gene: TRBJ2-7; d_gene: TRBD1; CDR3nt: TGTGCCAGCAGTCCGAGAAAGACAGGGGTCCACGAGCAGTACTTC; CDR3aa: CASSPRKTGVHEQYF
abundance: once; v_gene: TRBV27; j_gene: TRBJ2-5; d_gene: .; CDR3nt: TGTGCCAGCAGTTTTTCATCGTTTCGGGACACCCTGGGAGAGACCCAGTACTTC; CDR3aa: CASSFSSFRDTLGETQYF
abundance: .; v_gene: TRBV7-8; j_gene: TRBJ2-3; d_gene: .; CDR3nt: TGTGCCAGCAGCCCGGCGCGGGACCCCACAGATACGCAGTATTTT; CDR3aa: CASSPARDPTDTQYF
abundance: once; v_gene: TRBV28; j_gene: TRBJ2-3; d_gene: .; CDR3nt: TGTGCCAGCAGGGGGGACAGCACAGATACGCAGTATTTT; CDR3aa: CASRGDSTDTQYF
abundance: .; v_gene: TRBV15; j_gene: TRBJ2-5; d_gene: .; CDR3nt: TGTGCCACCAGCAGAGAACGCCCCGAGACCCAGTACTTC; CDR3aa: CATSRERPETQYF
abundance: .; v_gene: TRBV28; j_gene: TRBJ2-7; d_gene: TRBD1; CDR3nt: TGTGCCAGCAGTTTTTCCACAGGGGGCGTTTACGAGCAGTACTTC; CDR3aa: CASSFSTGGVYEQYF
abundance: .; v_gene: TRBV6-1; j_gene: TRBJ1-1; d_gene: .; CDR3nt: TGTGCCAGCAGTCGGTGGTACACTGAAGCTTTCTTT; CDR3aa: CASSRWYTEAFF
abundance: .; v_gene: TRBV5-1; j_gene: TRBJ2-2; d_gene: .; CDR3nt: TGCGCCAGCAGGGCAGGGGATCACGGGGAGCTGTTTTTT; CDR3aa: CASRAGDHGELFF
abundance: .; v_gene: TRBV19; j_gene: TRBJ2-3; d_gene: .; CDR3nt: TGTGCCAGTAGTATAGGGACTGGCTCGCAGTATTTT; CDR3aa: CASSIGTGSQYF
abundance: .; v_gene: TRBV5-1; j_gene: TRBJ2-5; d_gene: TRBD1; CDR3nt: TGCGCCAGCAGCAGGGACAGGCGGGGTCAAGAGACCCAGTACTTC; CDR3aa: CASSRDRRGQETQYF
abundance: .; v_gene: TRBV12-5; j_gene: TRBJ1-1; d_gene: .; CDR3nt: TGTGCTAGTGGTTTGGAGGAGAACACTGAAGCTTTCTTT; CDR3aa: CASGLEENTEAFF
abundance: once; v_gene: TRBV7-9; j_gene: TRBJ1-1; d_gene: TRBD1; CDR3nt: TGTGCCAGCAGCTTACGTGGGGCAGGGGGAATGAACACTGAAGCTTTCTTT; CDR3aa: CASSLRGAGGMNTEAFF
abundance: .; v_gene: TRBV6-1; j_gene: TRBJ1-5; d_gene: .; CDR3nt: TGTGCCAGCAGTGAAGCTACAGGGTCTCAGCCCCAGCATTTT; CDR3aa: CASSEATGSQPQHF
abundance: .; v_gene: TRBV28; j_gene: TRBJ1-2; d_gene: .; CDR3nt: TGTGCCAGCAGTTCATCAGGAGCCTATGGCTACACCTTC; CDR3aa: CASSSSGAYGYTF
abundance: .; v_gene: TRBV6-1; j_gene: TRBJ2-7; d_gene: TRBD2; CDR3nt: TGTGCCAGCAGTGAAGATTTAAGGGCGGCGGGAGGGAACGAGCAGTACTTC; CDR3aa: CASSEDLRAAGGNEQYF
abundance: .; v_gene: TRBV2; j_gene: TRBJ2-2; d_gene: .; CDR3nt: TGTGCCAGCGTCAGGGACACCGGGGAGCTGTTTTTT; CDR3aa: CASVRDTGELFF
abundance: .; v_gene: TRBV6-6; j_gene: TRBJ2-7; d_gene: TRBD2; CDR3nt: TGTGCCAGCAGCCGAACGACTAGCGAGAACGAGCAGTACTTC; CDR3aa: CASSRTTSENEQYF
abundance: .; v_gene: TRBV6-1; j_gene: TRBJ1-5; d_gene: .; CDR3nt: TGTGCCAGCAGGGTAAAGGGGGGGAGTCAGCCCCAGCATTTT; CDR3aa: CASRVKGGSQPQHF
abundance: .; v_gene: TRBV7-2; j_gene: TRBJ1-1; d_gene: .; CDR3nt: TGTGCCAGCAGCCCGCTGCCATCGCCCCCTGAAGCTTTCTTT; CDR3aa: CASSPLPSPPEAFF
abundance: .; v_gene: TRBV2; j_gene: TRBJ2-3; d_gene: .; CDR3nt: TGTGCCAGCAGTGTCCTCAATACGCAGTATTTT; CDR3aa: CASSVLNTQYF
abundance: .; v_gene: TRBV12-2; j_gene: TRBJ2-1; d_gene: .; CDR3nt: TGTGCAAGTCGCCCAGGGAGGCTAGCGGGAGCCGGTGAGCAGTTCTTC; CDR3aa: CASRPGRLAGAGEQFF
abundance: once; v_gene: TRBV14; j_gene: TRBJ1-2; d_gene: .; CDR3nt: TGTGCCAGCAGCCTCGGGACGGCAAACTATGGCTACACCTTC; CDR3aa: CASSLGTANYGYTF
abundance: .; v_gene: TRBV5-1; j_gene: TRBJ2-5; d_gene: .; CDR3nt: TGCGCCAGCAGCTTGGAAGGTGGGATAGGAGAGACCCAGTACTTC; CDR3aa: CASSLEGGIGETQYF
abundance: few; v_gene: TRBV2; j_gene: TRBJ1-3; d_gene: .; CDR3nt: TGTGCCAGCAAGGACGGATCGTCGAGAAACACCATATATTTT; CDR3aa: CASKDGSSRNTIYF
abundance: .; v_gene: TRBV5-4; j_gene: TRBJ2-1; d_gene: .; CDR3nt: TGTGCCAGCAGCTCTCTCCGGGACAATGAGCAGTTCTTC; CDR3aa: CASSSLRDNEQFF
abundance: once; v_gene: TRBV29-1; j_gene: TRBJ2-3; d_gene: .; CDR3nt: TGCAGCGTTGGAAGCAGGGGGGCAGATACGCAGTATTTT; CDR3aa: CSVGSRGADTQYF
abundance: .; v_gene: TRBV6-5; j_gene: TRBJ2-1; d_gene: .; CDR3nt: TGTGCCAGCAGTTACTCCTGGGGGGCGAGCAGTGAGCAGTTCTTC; CDR3aa: CASSYSWGASSEQFF